Listed here are 21 T cell receptor beta chains from one sample, sequenced in a study of early T cells in non-severe SARS-CoV-2 infection. TCRdb re-called the 5' RACE reads through MiXCR, storing one row per CDR3 protein. Here the sample spans tens of thousands of distinct CDR3 sequences, approximately 6% being singletons. Sequencing used whole blood. These receptors were taken from an adult who was a healthcare worker with PCR-confirmed SARS-CoV-2 infection or an uninfected control (not recorded which).

There are many counts of this clonotype. V gene TRBV7-2 combines with J gene TRBJ2-3; 9 positions agree with TRBD2. The ends lost 6 bases at V and 6 bases at J; junction bases unmatched: 16. CDR1 and CDR2 from the germline V gene are SGHTA and FQGNSA. The CDR3 covers 17 residues. CDR3 residues: CASRTDSGGRTGDTQYF. CDR3 nucleotide sequence: TGTGCCAGCAGGACCGACAGCGGGGGGAGGACCGGGGATACGCAGTATTTT.

The J gene is TRBJ1-1, the V gene TRBV12-3 or TRBV12-4; possible D gene TRBD1, 5 bases. Trimming left V 10 bases short and J 5 bases short, with 17 bases between. This CDR3 has 13 amino acids. In DNA, the CDR3 is TGTGCCACCAGGGCGGGGCTTGTAACTGAAGCTTTCTTT. Protein sequence: CATRAGLVTEAFF.

This clonotype showed up many times. A junction end diverges from the germline sequence, so it may reflect a read error. The rearrangement uses TRBV12-3 or TRBV12-4 and TRBJ2-7; TRBD2 matches at 10 bases. This CDR3 is built from 13 residues. CDR3 DNA: TGTGCCAGCAGTGTAGCGGGGGGCTACGAGCAGTACTTC. Translated: CASSVAGGYEQYF.

The sample holds many counts of this clonotype. The V call is TRBV7-2, the J call TRBJ1-5; D uncertain. Trimming stripped 4 bases from V and 6 bases from J, with 10 bases between. The CDR3 consists of 13 residues. The V gene's germline CDR1 is SGHTA and CDR2 FQGNSA. The CDR3: CASSSDRGQPQHF. The CDR3 DNA sequence: TGTGCCAGCAGCTCCGATCGAGGTCAGCCCCAGCATTTT.

This clonotype has only a few counts. This chain joins TRBV2 and TRBJ1-6; 8 bases match TRBD1. Trimming at V came to 5 bases and at J to 15 bases, leaving 6 bases not matched to a gene. The germline V gene has CDR1 SNHLY and CDR2 FYNNEI. The CDR3 contains 12 residues. CDR3 amino acids: CASSLRDRSLHF. The CDR3 nucleotides read TGTGCCAGCAGTCTGCGGGACAGGAGCCTCCACTTT.

This clonotype was detected many times. The genes are TRBV7-9 and TRBJ2-3; 10 nucleotides agree with TRBD2. The V gene end was trimmed by 5 bases and the J gene end by 5 bases; junction bases not matched to a gene: 10. Germline-derived CDR1 and CDR2 are SEHNR and FQNEAQ (reference sequence). The CDR3 has 16 residues. The CDR3: CASSTRTSGRGDTQYF. In DNA form, the CDR3 reads TGTGCCAGCAGCACCCGGACTAGCGGACGAGGAGATACGCAGTATTTT.

This chain links TRBV25-1 with TRBJ2-7; D is unclear. Deletions cut 4 bases from V and 6 bases from J, with 7 bases between. CDR3 length equals 11 residues. CDR1 and CDR2 from the germline V gene are MGHDK and SYGVNS. DNA of the CDR3: TGTGCCAGCAGTGCCGGCTCCGAGCAGTACTTC. This gives the protein CASSAGSEQYF.

The genes are TRBV28 and TRBJ2-4; D is possibly TRBD1 (6 bases). V lost 10 bases and J 6 bases, leaving 16 bases between the germline ends. The CDR3 consists of 13 residues. Germline CDR1 is MDHEN and CDR2 is SYDVKM. The CDR3 loop reads CATRKRGGNIQYF. CDR3 bases: TGTGCCACCCGGAAGCGAGGGGGAAACATTCAGTACTTC.

This clonotype was recorded many times. The V gene is TRBV13, the J gene TRBJ2-1, with 9 nucleotides matching TRBD2. Germline CDR1 PRHDT, CDR2 FYEKMQ (reference sequence). Unmatched junction bases numbered 8, after V lost 4 bases and J lost 7 bases. The CDR3 is made up of 15 amino acids. In DNA, the CDR3 is TGTGCCAGCAGCTCCTGGACTAGCGTAGAAAATGAGCAGTTCTTC. It specifies CASSSWTSVENEQFF.

In this sample, this clonotype turned up many times. J is TRBJ2-3 and V is TRBV12-3 or TRBV12-4; 8 bases map to TRBD2. J was trimmed by 6 bases and V by 9 bases; bases with no gene match: 11. There are 14 residues in the CDR3. The CDR3 sequence: CASCPGGGLDTQYF. The CDR3 nucleotides read TGTGCCAGTTGTCCGGGAGGGGGATTGGATACGCAGTATTTT.

This clonotype was detected ten times or more. V is TRBV20-1 and J is TRBJ2-6, with D possibly called TRBD1 or TRBD2 (5 bases each). V dropped 5 bases and J dropped 0 bases, with 17 bases sitting between them. The germline V gene has CDR1 DFQATT and CDR2 SNEGSKA (reference sequence). The CDR3 contains 17 residues. The CDR3 sequence: CSADAREGFSGANVLTF. DNA for the CDR3: TGCAGTGCTGACGCTCGAGAGGGGTTCTCTGGGGCCAACGTCCTGACTTTC.

There are many counts of this clonotype. The chain carries TRBV4-1 and TRBJ2-2; D is undetermined. The CDR3 is made up of 16 amino acids. Germline V gene data show CDR1 as MGHRA and CDR2 as YSYEKL. Trimming removed 2 bases at V and 0 bases at J, with 10 bases between. The CDR3 loop is CASSQKAPSNTGELFF. The DNA for the CDR3 is TGCGCCAGCAGCCAAAAAGCCCCCTCGAACACCGGGGAGCTGTTTTTT.

This clonotype was detected ten times or more. Here the CDR3 DNA reads TGTGCCAGCAGCCGAAGGGTGGGCGGGGACAATGAGCAGTTCTTC. This sequence encodes CASSRRVGGDNEQFF. The V and J genes are TRBV3-1 and TRBJ2-1, with D tentatively TRBD2 (6 bases). In germline, CDR1 is LGHDT, CDR2 YNNKEL (reference sequence). CDR3 length equals 15 residues. Trimming pared 4 bases from V and 5 bases from J, leaving 15 bases between.

This clonotype occurred many times. The chain is built from TRBV5-4 and TRBJ1-1; 9 bases are shared with TRBD1. The CDR3 sequence is 15 residues long. Germline CDR1 SGHNT, CDR2 YYREEE (reference sequence). V shed 6 bases, J shed 1 base, and the junction held 7 bases outside the gene matches. CDR3: CASMPDRGGNTEAFF. CDR3 coding DNA: TGTGCCAGCATGCCAGACAGGGGGGGGAACACTGAAGCTTTCTTT.

The chain has TRBV4-1 and TRBJ2-3; D not resolved. The CDR3 extends over 13 amino acids. The germline V and J ends were trimmed by 0 bases and 2 bases, with 3 bases remaining between them. CDR1 and CDR2 (germline): MGHRA, YSYEKL. The CDR3 is CASSQETTDTQYF. CDR3 DNA: TGCGCCAGCAGCCAAGAAACCACAGATACGCAGTATTTT.

CDR3 nucleotide sequence: TGCAGTGCTCAAACAGGACTAGCGGGAGACTACGAGCAGTACTTC. Protein: CSAQTGLAGDYEQYF. The rearrangement links TRBV20-1 to TRBJ2-7; 13 positions agree with TRBD2. Germline values: CDR1 DFQATT, CDR2 SNEGSKA (reference sequence). This CDR3 is built from 15 residues. V dropped 5 bases and J dropped 3; count of bases not matched to a gene: 7.

Judged by abundance, this clonotype is medium-sized. J is TRBJ1-3 and V is TRBV7-6, with no clear D. V shed 4 bases and J shed 0 bases, with 10 bases lying between them. The CDR3 spans 15 residues. The germline V gene encodes CDR1 SGHVS and CDR2 FNYEAQ. CDR3 in amino acids: CASSSTPNSGNTIYF. CDR3 nucleotide sequence: TGTGCCAGCAGCTCCACACCTAACTCTGGAAACACCATATATTTT.

This clonotype was found many times. This chain joins TRBV5-4 and TRBJ1-1; no firm D call. The germline CDR1 and CDR2 sequences are SGHNT and YYREEE (reference sequence). The CDR3 length is 12 residues. Trimming shortened V by 2 bases and J by 4 bases, and 6 bases separated the two germline ends. CDR3 DNA sequence: TGTGCCAGCAGCTTTGGTGGCACTGAAGCTTTCTTT. Translating it yields CASSFGGTEAFF. The complete variable domain, with remaining parts taken from reference TRBV5-4 and TRBJ1-1, reads ETGVTQSPTHLIKTRGQQVTLRCSSQSGHNTVSWYQQALGQGPQFIFQYYREEENGRGNFPPRFSGLQFPNYSSELNVNALELDDSALYLCASSFGGTEAFFGQGTRLTVV.

This clonotype was seen only once. The chain combines TRBV12-3 or TRBV12-4 with TRBJ1-1; tentatively, D is TRBD1 (5 bases). This CDR3 contains 12 residues. V lost 7 bases, J lost 8 bases, and 14 bases lay in between. CDR3 region: CASISGTTEAFF. In nucleotides, the CDR3 is TGTGCCAGCATCTCAGGGACCACGGAAGCTTTCTTT.

This clonotype has ten or more counts. Because the CDR3's place on the DNA is in doubt, the DNA is left out and the CDR3 is given as listed by TCRdb. The rearrangement joins TRBV12-3 or TRBV12-4 to TRBJ1-2. Termini included, the CDR3 measures 13 amino acids. The CDR3 sequence is CASSFLENYGYTF.

This clonotype was recorded many times. This rearrangement joins TRBV24-1 to TRBJ2-3; D ambiguous. Germline assignment: CDR1 KGHDR and CDR2 SFDVKD. V lost 2 bases, J lost 6 bases, and 2 bases lay in between. The CDR3 runs 11 residues. The CDR3 loop reads CATSDYDTQYF. Written as DNA, the CDR3 is TGTGCCACCAGTGATTACGATACGCAGTATTTT.